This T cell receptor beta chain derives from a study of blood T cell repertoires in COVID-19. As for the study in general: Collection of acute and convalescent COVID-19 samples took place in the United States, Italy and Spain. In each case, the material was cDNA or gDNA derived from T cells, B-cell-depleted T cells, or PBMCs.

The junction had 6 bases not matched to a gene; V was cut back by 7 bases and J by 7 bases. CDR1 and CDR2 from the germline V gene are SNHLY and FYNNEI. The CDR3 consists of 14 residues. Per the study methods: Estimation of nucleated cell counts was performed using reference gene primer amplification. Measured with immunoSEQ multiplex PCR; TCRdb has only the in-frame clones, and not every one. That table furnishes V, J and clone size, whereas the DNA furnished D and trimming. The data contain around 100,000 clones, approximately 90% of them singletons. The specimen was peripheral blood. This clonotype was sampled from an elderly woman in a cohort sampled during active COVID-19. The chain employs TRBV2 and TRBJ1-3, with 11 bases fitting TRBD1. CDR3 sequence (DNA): TGTGCCAGCATTATGGACAGGGGGCGGAACACCATATATTTT. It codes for CASIMDRGRNTIYF.